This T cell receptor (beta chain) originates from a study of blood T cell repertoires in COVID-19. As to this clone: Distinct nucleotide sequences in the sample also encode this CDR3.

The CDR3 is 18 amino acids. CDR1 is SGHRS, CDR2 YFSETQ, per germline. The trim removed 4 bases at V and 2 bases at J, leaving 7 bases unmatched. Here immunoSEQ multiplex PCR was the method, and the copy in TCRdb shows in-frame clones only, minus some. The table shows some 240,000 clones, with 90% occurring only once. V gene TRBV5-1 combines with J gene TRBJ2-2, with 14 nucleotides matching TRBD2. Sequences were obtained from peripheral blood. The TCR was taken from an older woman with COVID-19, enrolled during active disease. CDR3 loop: CASSRGTSGGPNTGELFF. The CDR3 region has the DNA TGCGCCAGCAGCCGTGGGACTAGCGGGGGCCCTAACACCGGGGAGCTGTTTTTT.